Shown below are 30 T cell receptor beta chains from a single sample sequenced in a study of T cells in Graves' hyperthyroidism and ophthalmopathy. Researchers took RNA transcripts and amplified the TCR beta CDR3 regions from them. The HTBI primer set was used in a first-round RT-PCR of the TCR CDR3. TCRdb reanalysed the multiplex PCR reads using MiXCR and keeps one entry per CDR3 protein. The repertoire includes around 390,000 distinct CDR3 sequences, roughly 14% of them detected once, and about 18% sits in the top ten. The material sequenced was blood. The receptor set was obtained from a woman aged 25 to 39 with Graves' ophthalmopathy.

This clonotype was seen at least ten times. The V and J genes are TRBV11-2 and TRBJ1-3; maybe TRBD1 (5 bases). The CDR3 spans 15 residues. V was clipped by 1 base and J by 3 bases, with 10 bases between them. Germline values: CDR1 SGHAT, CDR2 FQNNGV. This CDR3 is CASSLVGEGGNTIYF. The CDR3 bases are TGTGCCAGCAGCTTAGTAGGGGAAGGTGGAAACACCATATATTTT.

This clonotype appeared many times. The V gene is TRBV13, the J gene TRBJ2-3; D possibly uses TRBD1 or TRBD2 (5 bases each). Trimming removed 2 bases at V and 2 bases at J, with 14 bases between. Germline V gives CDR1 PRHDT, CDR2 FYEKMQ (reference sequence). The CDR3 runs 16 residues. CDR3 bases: TGTGCCAGCAGCTTATTAAGGGGAGTTTCCACAGATACGCAGTATTTT. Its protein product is CASSLLRGVSTDTQYF.

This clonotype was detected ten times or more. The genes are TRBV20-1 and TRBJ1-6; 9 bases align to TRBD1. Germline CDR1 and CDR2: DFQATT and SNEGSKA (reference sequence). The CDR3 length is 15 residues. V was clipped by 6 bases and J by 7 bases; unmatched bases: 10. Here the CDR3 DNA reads TGCAGTGCCCTACCGGACAGGGGTCGCAATTCACCCCTCCACTTT. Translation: CSALPDRGRNSPLHF.

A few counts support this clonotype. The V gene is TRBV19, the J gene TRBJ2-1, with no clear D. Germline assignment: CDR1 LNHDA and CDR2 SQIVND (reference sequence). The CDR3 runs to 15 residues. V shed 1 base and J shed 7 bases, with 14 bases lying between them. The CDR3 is CASSIVLIRTNEQFF. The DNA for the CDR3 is TGTGCCAGTAGTATAGTACTTATCCGGACGAATGAGCAGTTCTTC.

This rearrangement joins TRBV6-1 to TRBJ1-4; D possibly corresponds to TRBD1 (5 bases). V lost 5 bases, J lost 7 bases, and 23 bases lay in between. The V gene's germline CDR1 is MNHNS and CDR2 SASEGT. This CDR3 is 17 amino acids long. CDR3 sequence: CASSYQRNLGRGEKLFF. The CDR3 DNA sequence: TGTGCCAGCAGTTATCAGCGCAATTTGGGGCGCGGTGAAAAACTGTTTTTT.

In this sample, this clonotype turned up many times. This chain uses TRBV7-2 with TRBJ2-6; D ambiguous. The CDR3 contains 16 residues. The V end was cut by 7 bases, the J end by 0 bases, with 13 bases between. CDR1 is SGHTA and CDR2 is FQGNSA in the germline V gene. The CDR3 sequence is CASTRRSSSGANVLTF. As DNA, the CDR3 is TGTGCCAGCACCCGACGTTCTAGCTCTGGGGCCAACGTCCTGACTTTC.

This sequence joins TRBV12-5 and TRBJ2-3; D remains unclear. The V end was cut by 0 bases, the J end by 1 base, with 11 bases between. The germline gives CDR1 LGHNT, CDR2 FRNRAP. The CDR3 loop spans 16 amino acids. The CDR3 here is CASGLVLGPRTDTQYF. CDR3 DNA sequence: TGTGCTAGTGGTTTGGTATTAGGGCCCCGCACAGATACGCAGTATTTT. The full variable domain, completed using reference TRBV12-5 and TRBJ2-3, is DARVTQTPRHKVTEMGQEVTMRCQPILGHNTVFWYRQTMMQGLELLAYFRNRAPLDDSGMPKDRFSAEMPDATLATLKIQPSEPRDSAVYFCASGLVLGPRTDTQYFGPGTRLTVL.

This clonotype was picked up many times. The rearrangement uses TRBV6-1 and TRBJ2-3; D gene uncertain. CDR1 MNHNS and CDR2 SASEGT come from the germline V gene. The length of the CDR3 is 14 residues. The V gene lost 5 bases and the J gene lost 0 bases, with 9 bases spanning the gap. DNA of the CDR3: TGTGCCAGCAGTACACCCACTAGCACAGATACGCAGTATTTT. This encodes CASSTPTSTDTQYF.

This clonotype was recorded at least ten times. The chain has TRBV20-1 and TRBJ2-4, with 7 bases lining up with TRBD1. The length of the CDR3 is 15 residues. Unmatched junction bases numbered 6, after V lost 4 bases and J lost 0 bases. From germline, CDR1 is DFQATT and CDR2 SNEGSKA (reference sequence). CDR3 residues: CSATGTDLAKNIQYF. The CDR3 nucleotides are TGCAGTGCTACCGGGACAGATTTAGCCAAAAACATTCAGTACTTC.

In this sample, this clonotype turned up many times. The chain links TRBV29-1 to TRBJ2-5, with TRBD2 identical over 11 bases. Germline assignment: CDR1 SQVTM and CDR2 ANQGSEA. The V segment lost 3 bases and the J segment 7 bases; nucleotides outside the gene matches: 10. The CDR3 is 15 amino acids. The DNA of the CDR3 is TGCAGCGTTGATAAACTAGCGGGGGTGCGGGGGACCCAGTACTTC. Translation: CSVDKLAGVRGTQYF.

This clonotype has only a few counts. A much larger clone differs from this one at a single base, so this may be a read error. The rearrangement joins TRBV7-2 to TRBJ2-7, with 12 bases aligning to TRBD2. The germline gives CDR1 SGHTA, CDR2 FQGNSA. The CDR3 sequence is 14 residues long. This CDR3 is CASSGLAGNYERYF. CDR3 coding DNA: TGTGCCAGCAGCGGACTAGCGGGGAATTACGAGCGGTACTTC.

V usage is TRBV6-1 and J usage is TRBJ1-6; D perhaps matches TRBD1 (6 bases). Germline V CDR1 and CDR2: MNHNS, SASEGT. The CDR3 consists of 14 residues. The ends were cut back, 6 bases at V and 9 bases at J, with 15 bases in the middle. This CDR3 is CASRAGVFASPLHF. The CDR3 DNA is TGTGCCAGCAGGGCAGGGGTTTTCGCTTCACCCCTCCACTTT.

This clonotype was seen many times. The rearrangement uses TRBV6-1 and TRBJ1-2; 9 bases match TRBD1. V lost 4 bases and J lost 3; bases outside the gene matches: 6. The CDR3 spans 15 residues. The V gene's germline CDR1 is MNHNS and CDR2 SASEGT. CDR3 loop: CASSGNRGLDYGYTF. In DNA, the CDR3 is TGTGCCAGCAGTGGAAACAGGGGGCTCGACTATGGCTACACCTTC.

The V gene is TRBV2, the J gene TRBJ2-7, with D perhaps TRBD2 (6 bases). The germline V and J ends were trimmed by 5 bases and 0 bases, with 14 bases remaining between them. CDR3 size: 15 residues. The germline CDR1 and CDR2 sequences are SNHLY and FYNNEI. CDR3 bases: TGTGCCAGCAGTTCGGGGAGGAAAAGCTCCTACGAGCAGTACTTC. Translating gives CASSSGRKSSYEQYF.

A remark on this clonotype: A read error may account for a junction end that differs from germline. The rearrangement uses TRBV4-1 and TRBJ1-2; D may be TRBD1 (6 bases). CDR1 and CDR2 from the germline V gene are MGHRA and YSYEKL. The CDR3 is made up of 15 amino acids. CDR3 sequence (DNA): TGCGCCAGCAGCCAGAGAAATTTAGGACAGTTGCCATTGGCCTTC. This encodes CASSQRNLGQLPLAF.

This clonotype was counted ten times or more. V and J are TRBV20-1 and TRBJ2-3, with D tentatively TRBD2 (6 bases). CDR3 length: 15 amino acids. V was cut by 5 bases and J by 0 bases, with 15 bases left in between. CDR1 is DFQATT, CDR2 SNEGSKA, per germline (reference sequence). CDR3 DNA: TGCAGTGCTTCAGGGACTCCTATGAGCACAGATACGCAGTATTTT. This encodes CSASGTPMSTDTQYF.

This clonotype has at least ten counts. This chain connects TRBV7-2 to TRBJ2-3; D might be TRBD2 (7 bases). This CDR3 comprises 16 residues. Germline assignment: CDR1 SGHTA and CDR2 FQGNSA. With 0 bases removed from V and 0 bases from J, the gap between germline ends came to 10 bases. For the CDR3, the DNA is TGTGCCAGCAGCTTAGCGGGGGGGCTCAGCACAGATACGCAGTATTTT. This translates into CASSLAGGLSTDTQYF.

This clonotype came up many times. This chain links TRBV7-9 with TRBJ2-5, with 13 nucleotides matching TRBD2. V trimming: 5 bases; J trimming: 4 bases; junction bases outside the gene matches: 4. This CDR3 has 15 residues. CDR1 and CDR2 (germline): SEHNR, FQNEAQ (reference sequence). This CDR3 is CASSPGTSGVETQYF. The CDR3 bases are TGTGCCAGCAGCCCCGGGACTAGCGGGGTAGAGACCCAGTACTTC.

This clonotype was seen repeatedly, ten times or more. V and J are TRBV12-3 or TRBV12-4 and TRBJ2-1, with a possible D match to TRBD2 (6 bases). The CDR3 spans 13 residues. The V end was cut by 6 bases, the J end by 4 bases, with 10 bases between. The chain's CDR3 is CASSRDLYNEQFF. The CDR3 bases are TGTGCCAGCAGCCGGGACTTATACAATGAGCAGTTCTTC.

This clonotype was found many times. CDR3 DNA sequence: TGTGCCAGCTCACCGGGGACCTACAATGAGCAGTTCTTC. It yields the protein CASSPGTYNEQFF. This chain links TRBV18 with TRBJ2-1; D remains ambiguous. Germline V lookup: CDR1 KGHSH, CDR2 LQKENI. The germline V and J ends were trimmed by 3 bases and 2 bases, with 5 bases remaining between them. CDR3 length equals 13 residues.

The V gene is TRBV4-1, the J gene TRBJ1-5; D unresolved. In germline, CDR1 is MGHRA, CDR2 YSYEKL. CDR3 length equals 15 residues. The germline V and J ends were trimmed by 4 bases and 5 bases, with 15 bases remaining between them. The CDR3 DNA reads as TGCGCCAGCAGCCTAACCTCGACCGGGTATCAGCCCCAGCATTTT. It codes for CASSLTSTGYQPQHF.

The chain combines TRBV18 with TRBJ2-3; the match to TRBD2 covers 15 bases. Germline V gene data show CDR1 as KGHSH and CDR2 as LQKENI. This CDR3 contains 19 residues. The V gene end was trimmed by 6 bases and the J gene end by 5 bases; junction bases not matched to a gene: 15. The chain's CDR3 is CASSPITAGTSGGIDTQYF. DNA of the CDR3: TGTGCCAGCTCTCCCATAACGGCCGGGACTAGCGGGGGGATAGATACGCAGTATTTT.

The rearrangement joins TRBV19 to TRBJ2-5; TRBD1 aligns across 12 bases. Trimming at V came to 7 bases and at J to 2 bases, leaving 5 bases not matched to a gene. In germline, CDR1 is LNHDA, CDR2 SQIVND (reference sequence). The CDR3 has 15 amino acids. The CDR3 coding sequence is TGTGCCAGTACCGGGACAGGGGGCCGTCAAGAGACCCAGTACTTC. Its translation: CASTGTGGRQETQYF.

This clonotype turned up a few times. CDR3 sequence reads: CASSLAGSGSPLHF. The CDR3 region has the DNA TGTGCCAGCAGCTTAGCAGGTTCAGGTTCACCCCTCCACTTT. The chain links TRBV7-3 to TRBJ1-6; D is uncertain. This CDR3 is 14 amino acids long. V lost 2 bases to trimming and J lost 9 bases, with 11 bases between them. The germline V gene has CDR1 SGHTA and CDR2 FQGTGA.

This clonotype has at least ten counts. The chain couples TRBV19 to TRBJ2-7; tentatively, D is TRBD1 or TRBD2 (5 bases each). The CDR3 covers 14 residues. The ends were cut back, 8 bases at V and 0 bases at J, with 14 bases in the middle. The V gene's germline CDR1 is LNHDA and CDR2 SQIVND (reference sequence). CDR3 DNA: TGTGCCAGTCGTACGGGGCAACACTCCTACGAGCAGTACTTC. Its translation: CASRTGQHSYEQYF. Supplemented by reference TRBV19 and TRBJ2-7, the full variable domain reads DGGITQSPKYLFRKEGQNVTLSCEQNLNHDAMYWYRQDPGQGLRLIYYSQIVNDFQKGDIAEGYSVSREKKESFPLTVTSAQKNPTAFYLCASRTGQHSYEQYFGPGTRLTVT.

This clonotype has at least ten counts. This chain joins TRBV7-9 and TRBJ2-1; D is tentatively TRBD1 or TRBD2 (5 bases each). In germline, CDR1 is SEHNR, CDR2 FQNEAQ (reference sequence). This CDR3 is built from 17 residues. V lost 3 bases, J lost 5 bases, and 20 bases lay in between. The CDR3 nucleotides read TGTGCCAGCAGCTTCTGGGTGGGGGTCTTTAAAAACAATGAGCAGTTCTTC. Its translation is CASSFWVGVFKNNEQFF. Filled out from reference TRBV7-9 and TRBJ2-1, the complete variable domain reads DTGVSQNPRHKITKRGQNVTFRCDPISEHNRLYWYRQTLGQGPEFLTYFQNEAQLEKSRLLSDRFSAERPKGSFSTLEIQRTEQGDSAMYLCASSFWVGVFKNNEQFFGPGTRLTVL.

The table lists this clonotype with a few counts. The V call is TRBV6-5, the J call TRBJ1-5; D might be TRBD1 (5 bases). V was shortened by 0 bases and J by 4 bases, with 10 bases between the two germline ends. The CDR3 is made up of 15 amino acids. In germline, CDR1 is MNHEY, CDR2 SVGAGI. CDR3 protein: CASSYSFGGNQPQHF. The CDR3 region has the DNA TGTGCCAGCAGTTACTCGTTTGGGGGAAATCAGCCCCAGCATTTT.

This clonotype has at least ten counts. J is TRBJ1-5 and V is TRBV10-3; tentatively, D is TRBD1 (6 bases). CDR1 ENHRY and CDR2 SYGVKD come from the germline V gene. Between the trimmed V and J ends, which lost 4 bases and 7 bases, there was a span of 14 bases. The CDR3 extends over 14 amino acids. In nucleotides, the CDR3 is TGTGCCATCAGTGCTGCAGGGGCCAACCAGCCCCAGCATTTT. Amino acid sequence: CAISAAGANQPQHF.

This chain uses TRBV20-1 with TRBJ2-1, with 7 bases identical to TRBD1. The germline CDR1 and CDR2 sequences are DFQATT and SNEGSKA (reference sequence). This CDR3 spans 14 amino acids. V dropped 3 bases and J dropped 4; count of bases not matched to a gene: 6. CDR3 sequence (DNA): TGCAGTGCTAGGGGGACAGAGCGATACAATGAGCAGTTCTTC. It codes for CSARGTERYNEQFF.

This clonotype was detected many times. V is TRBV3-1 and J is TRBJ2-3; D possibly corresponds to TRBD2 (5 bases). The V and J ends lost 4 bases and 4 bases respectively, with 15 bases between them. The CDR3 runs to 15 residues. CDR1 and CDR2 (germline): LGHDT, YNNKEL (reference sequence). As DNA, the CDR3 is TGTGCCAGCAGCCGGAGGACTCAGAAGGCAGATACGCAGTATTTT. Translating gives CASSRRTQKADTQYF.